Each of the 5 T cell receptor beta chains below was sequenced from the same sample in a study of blood T cell repertoires in COVID-19. Only in-frame clones appear in the TCRdb table, and some are missing; sequencing was by immunoSEQ multiplex PCR. The sample records a few hundred thousand clones, around 89% being singletons. Material for sequencing was PBMCs or T cells enriched from blood (not recorded which). Receptors were obtained from a woman in her late teens or twenties who had recovered from COVID-19.

The chain is built from TRBV3-1 (or the pseudogene TRBV3-2) and TRBJ1-6, with D unclear. CDR1 and CDR2 from the germline V gene are LGHDT and YNNKEL (reference sequence). V was cut by 1 base and J by 0 bases, with 7 bases left in between. The CDR3 is made up of 16 amino acids. Here the CDR3 DNA reads TGTGCCAGCAGCCAAGTCGGAGGCTCCTATAATTCACCCCTCCACTTT. Encoded protein: CASSQVGGSYNSPLHF.

The table lists this clone with a count of one. The V gene is TRBV7-3, the J gene TRBJ2-6, with D tentatively TRBD1 (5 bases). Germline-derived CDR1 and CDR2 are SGHTA and FQGTGA. Trimming removed 5 bases from V and 0 bases from J, with 14 bases in between. CDR3 size: 17 residues. The CDR3 reads CASSQDSTFSGANVLTF. DNA of the CDR3: TGTGCCAGCAGCCAAGACAGTACCTTCTCTGGGGCCAACGTCCTGACTTTC.

The chain joins TRBV4-1 to TRBJ2-3, with TRBD2 matching over 13 bases. The CDR3 sequence is 19 residues long. The germline V gene has CDR1 MGHRA and CDR2 YSYEKL. Trimming at V came to 2 bases and at J to 4 bases, leaving 12 bases not matched to a gene. The DNA of the CDR3 is TGCGCCAGCAGCCAACCAACCGGGACTAGCGGGGTGGCGGCAGATACGCAGTATTTT. It encodes CASSQPTGTSGVAADTQYF.

The J gene is TRBJ2-6, the V gene TRBV18, with 12 nucleotides matching TRBD1. V lost 4 bases to trimming and J lost 2 bases; unmatched junction nucleotides: 3. In germline, CDR1 is KGHSH, CDR2 LQKENI. The CDR3 covers 17 residues. For the CDR3, the DNA is TGTGCCAGCTCACAAAGGGACAGGGGGCCTGGGGCCAACGTCCTGACTTTC. It encodes CASSQRDRGPGANVLTF.

The V gene is TRBV2, the J gene TRBJ1-5; possibly TRBD1 for D (6 bases). V lost 6 bases and J 4 bases, leaving 13 bases between the germline ends. Per the germline V gene, CDR1 is SNHLY and CDR2 is FYNNEI. This CDR3 region has 14 residues. The CDR3 here is CASRLDSPNQPQHF. CDR3 nucleotides: TGTGCCAGCAGGCTGGACAGCCCAAATCAGCCCCAGCATTTT. Filled out from reference TRBV2 and TRBJ1-5, the complete variable domain reads EPEVTQTPSHQVTQMGQEVILRCVPISNHLYFYWYRQILGQKVEFLVSFYNNEISEKSEIFDDQFSVERPDGSNFTLKIRSTKLEDSAMYFCASRLDSPNQPQHFGDGTRLSIL.